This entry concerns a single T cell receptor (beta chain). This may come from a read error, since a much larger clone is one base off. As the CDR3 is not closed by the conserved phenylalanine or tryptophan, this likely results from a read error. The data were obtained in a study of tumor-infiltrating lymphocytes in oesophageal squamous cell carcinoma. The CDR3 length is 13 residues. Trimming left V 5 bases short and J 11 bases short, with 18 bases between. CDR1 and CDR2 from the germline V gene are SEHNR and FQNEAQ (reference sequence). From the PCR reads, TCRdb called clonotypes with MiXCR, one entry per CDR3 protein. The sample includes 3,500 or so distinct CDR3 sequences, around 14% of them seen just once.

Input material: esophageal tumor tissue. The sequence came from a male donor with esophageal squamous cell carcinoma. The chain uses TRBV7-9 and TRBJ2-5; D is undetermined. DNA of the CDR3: TGTGCCAGCAGCCGGACGACGGTTTATGAGCAGTACTGC. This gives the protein CASSRTTVYEQYC.